The 30 T cell receptor beta chains in this list originate from one sample, sequenced in a study of cytomegalovirus exposure and HLA in healthy donors. Primers for the PCR totalled 60 Vbeta and 13 Jbeta. Clones were sequenced by immunoSEQ multiplex PCR, and TCRdb holds only the in-frame ones, with some missing. This repertoire shows 100,000 to 150,000 clones, about 79% found once; its top ten account for more than 2.5%. Sequenced sample: PBMCs. These receptor sequences come from a woman in her 50s in good health and CMV-seronegative.

As concerns this clone: This specimen includes other DNA sequences encoding the same CDR3. V is TRBV7-3 and J is TRBJ2-1, with 10 nucleotides matching TRBD2. J gave up 6 bases and V 2 bases, and 4 bases lay outside the gene matches. The CDR3 length is 15 residues. Germline V gene lookup returns CDR1 SGHTA and CDR2 FQGTGA. DNA for the CDR3: TGTGCCAGCAGCTTAGTCCTAGCGGGAGCCAATGAGCAGTTCTTC. This encodes CASSLVLAGANEQFF. Supplemented by reference TRBV7-3 and TRBJ2-1, the full variable domain reads GAGVSQTPSNKVTEKGKYVELRCDPISGHTALYWYRQSLGQGPEFLIYFQGTGAADDSGLPNDRFFAVRPEGSVSTLKIQRTERGDSAVYLCASSLVLAGANEQFFGPGTRLTVL.

V usage is TRBV15 and J usage is TRBJ1-2, with TRBD1 identical over 7 bases. The CDR3 is 14 residues long. Trimming removed 4 bases from V and 8 bases from J; junction bases left unmatched: 10. Germline loops: CDR1 LNHNV, CDR2 YYDKDF (reference sequence). CDR3 in DNA: TGTGCCACCAGCACCTCTACAGGGGTGAGCGGCTACACCTTC. Encoded protein: CATSTSTGVSGYTF.

The chain has TRBV5-1 and TRBJ2-5, with 14 bases aligning to TRBD2. The length of the CDR3 is 15 residues. Looked up from germline, CDR1 is SGHRS and CDR2 is YFSETQ. V lost 4 bases, J lost 5 bases, and 4 bases stayed unmatched. The CDR3 loop is CASSLWTSGRETQYF. CDR3 DNA sequence: TGCGCCAGCAGCCTTTGGACTAGCGGGAGGGAGACCCAGTACTTC.

The chain couples TRBV19 to TRBJ2-2; D unclear. The CDR3 spans 14 residues. Germline loops: CDR1 LNHDA, CDR2 SQIVND (reference sequence). V shed 4 bases and J shed 6 bases, with 12 bases lying between them. The CDR3 loop is CASSTRLVPGELFF. The CDR3 DNA reads as TGTGCCAGTAGTACCCGACTTGTACCCGGGGAGCTGTTTTTT.

V and J are TRBV28 and TRBJ2-7, with unresolved D. Trimming removed 6 bases from V and 6 bases from J, with 9 bases in between. Germline CDR1 is MDHEN and CDR2 is SYDVKM. CDR3 length: 11 amino acids. CDR3 DNA sequence: TGTGCCAGCAGCCGCGTTCTCGAGCAGTACTTC. This sequence encodes CASSRVLEQYF.

The chain uses TRBV14 and TRBJ1-5, with a tentative D call TRBD1 (5 bases). The CDR3 has 14 residues. Germline assignment: CDR1 SGHDN and CDR2 FVKESK. V was clipped by 5 bases and J by 4 bases, with 12 bases between them. The CDR3 DNA follows: TGTGCCAGCAGCGACGCAGGGAGGAATCAGCCCCAGCATTTT. It specifies CASSDAGRNQPQHF.

This clone occurred a few times. The V gene is TRBV10-1, the J gene TRBJ1-3; D uncertain. V was clipped by 3 bases and J by 0 bases, with 3 bases between them. CDR1 is WNHNN, CDR2 SYGVQD, per germline (reference sequence). The CDR3 is 13 amino acids. The CDR3 spells CASSDGSGNTIYF. The CDR3, as DNA: TGCGCCAGCAGTGACGGCTCTGGAAACACCATATATTTT.

The gene calls are TRBV9 and TRBJ2-1, with 7 bases aligning to TRBD1. Germline loops: CDR1 SGDLS, CDR2 YYNGEE. V trimming: 0 bases; J trimming: 4 bases; junction bases outside the gene matches: 4. The CDR3 consists of 15 residues. The CDR3 loop reads CASSVGTGQYNEQFF. The CDR3 coding sequence is TGTGCCAGCAGCGTAGGGACAGGCCAATACAATGAGCAGTTCTTC.

The sample holds a few counts of this clone. V and J are TRBV29-1 and TRBJ2-3; 8 bases are shared with TRBD2. Germline CDR1 reads SQVTM; CDR2 reads ANQGSEA. This CDR3 spans 15 amino acids. V lost 6 bases, J lost 1 base, and 9 bases stayed unmatched. The DNA for the CDR3 is TGCAGCGTCCTGATAGGTAGCGGGGGCACAGATACGCAGTATTTT. Translation: CSVLIGSGGTDTQYF.

This clone has only a few counts. The rearrangement joins TRBV20-1 to TRBJ2-5; D gene ambiguous. This CDR3 region has 11 residues. Germline values: CDR1 DFQATT, CDR2 SNEGSKA (reference sequence). V dropped 8 bases and J dropped 0 bases, with 7 bases sitting between them. CDR3 residues: CSSGYQETQYF. In DNA form, the CDR3 reads TGCAGTTCGGGTTACCAAGAGACCCAGTACTTC.

J is TRBJ2-1 and V is TRBV5-4, with 8 positions matching TRBD2. There are 15 residues in the CDR3. Per the germline V gene, CDR1 is SGHNT and CDR2 is YYREEE (reference sequence). V shed 1 base, J shed 4 bases, and the junction held 4 bases outside the gene matches. The CDR3 DNA sequence: TGTGCCAGCAGCTTGAATATAGCGGGGTACAATGAGCAGTTCTTC. It codes for CASSLNIAGYNEQFF.

This sequence joins TRBV4-1 and TRBJ2-3; 8 bases fit TRBD2. Trimming cost V 0 bases and J 1 base; bases outside gene matches: 6. The CDR3 is 17 amino acids. Germline assignment: CDR1 MGHRA and CDR2 YSYEKL. The CDR3: CASSQETGGVGTDTQYF. As DNA, the CDR3 is TGCGCCAGCAGCCAAGAGACGGGAGGGGTGGGCACAGATACGCAGTATTTT.

The rearrangement uses TRBV28 and TRBJ1-2, with a possible D match to TRBD1 (6 bases). Germline CDR1 and CDR2: MDHEN and SYDVKM. V was pared by 5 bases and J by 4 bases, with 17 bases between. This CDR3 is 15 amino acids long. The CDR3 DNA reads as TGTGCCAGCAGTCGCAGGGGAGTCCGGGGCTATGGCTACACCTTC. Its translation is CASSRRGVRGYGYTF.

The chain employs TRBV28 and TRBJ2-1, with D possibly being TRBD2 (5 bases). The CDR3 contains 12 residues. V was shortened by 11 bases and J by 7 bases, with 15 bases between the two germline ends. The germline CDR1 and CDR2 sequences are MDHEN and SYDVKM. The CDR3 region is CASTTGLNEQFF. DNA for the CDR3: TGTGCCTCCACCACGGGGTTAAATGAGCAGTTCTTC.

The chain carries TRBV18 and TRBJ1-5; D is perhaps TRBD1 (6 bases). The CDR3 is 15 residues long. With 3 bases removed from V and 8 bases from J, the gap between germline ends came to 17 bases. Germline CDR1 reads KGHSH; CDR2 reads LQKENI. CDR3 sequence: CASSPTSGEGKPQHF. The CDR3 bases are TGTGCCAGCTCACCCACTTCAGGGGAAGGGAAGCCCCAGCATTTT.

This chain links TRBV28 with TRBJ1-5; 7 bases line up with TRBD1. This CDR3 contains 14 residues. In germline, CDR1 is MDHEN, CDR2 SYDVKM. V shed 6 bases, J shed 4 bases, and the junction held 6 bases outside the gene matches. The CDR3 nucleotides are TGTGCCAGCAGCAAAGGGGGCTTTAATCAGCCCCAGCATTTT. This encodes CASSKGGFNQPQHF. The complete variable domain, with remaining parts taken from reference TRBV28 and TRBJ1-5, reads DVKVTQSSRYLVKRTGEKVFLECVQDMDHENMFWYRQDPGLGLRLIYFSYDVKMKEKGDIPEGYSVSREKKERFSLILESASTNQTSMYLCASSKGGFNQPQHFGDGTRLSIL.

This clone was seen a handful of times. V gene TRBV29-1 combines with J gene TRBJ2-7; 9 nucleotides match TRBD1. The germline gives CDR1 SQVTM, CDR2 ANQGSEA. V dropped 7 bases and J dropped 0; count of bases not matched to a gene: 4. The CDR3 extends over 13 amino acids. CDR3 amino acids: CSDGQGSSYEQYF. Here the CDR3 DNA reads TGCAGCGACGGACAGGGGAGCTCCTACGAGCAGTACTTC.

The chain has TRBV7-3 and TRBJ2-7, with 9 positions matching TRBD1. The J segment lost 6 bases and the V segment lost 5 bases, leaving 11 bases of the junction unmatched. Germline values: CDR1 SGHTA, CDR2 FQGTGA. This CDR3 has 15 residues. CDR3 DNA sequence: TGTGCCAGCAGCCCACAAGGGACAGGGATAGGCGAGCAGTACTTC. Residues: CASSPQGTGIGEQYF. The full variable domain, with the rest looked up from reference TRBV7-3 and TRBJ2-7, is GAGVSQTPSNKVTEKGKYVELRCDPISGHTALYWYRQSLGQGPEFLIYFQGTGAADDSGLPNDRFFAVRPEGSVSTLKIQRTERGDSAVYLCASSPQGTGIGEQYFGPGTRLTVT.

The chain couples TRBV11-3 to TRBJ2-2; tentatively, D is TRBD1 (5 bases). From germline, CDR1 is SGHNT and CDR2 YENEEA. The CDR3 contains 14 residues. Deletions cut 1 base from V and 6 bases from J, with 9 bases between. DNA of the CDR3: TGTGCCAGCAGCTTAGTGCAGGGCGCCGGGGAGCTGTTTTTT. The encoded protein is CASSLVQGAGELFF.

On this clone: The sample has other DNA sequences that encode this CDR3 too. The genes are TRBV27 and TRBJ2-7; 12 nucleotides match TRBD2. J was trimmed by 1 base and V by 5 bases; bases with no gene match: 3. CDR1 MNHEY and CDR2 SMNVEV come from the germline V gene (reference sequence). The CDR3 loop spans 15 amino acids. The CDR3 nucleotides read TGTGCCAGCAGTCCCGGGACTAGCGGGTCCTACGAGCAGTACTTC. Its protein product is CASSPGTSGSYEQYF.

The chain couples TRBV28 to TRBJ2-7; a weak D match, TRBD1 (6 bases). The CDR3 extends over 18 amino acids. Looked up from germline, CDR1 is MDHEN and CDR2 is SYDVKM. The V and J ends lost 3 bases and 1 base respectively, with 22 bases between them. CDR3 protein: CASSLYVRGQSFSYEQYF. The CDR3 nucleotides read TGTGCCAGCAGTTTGTACGTCAGAGGACAGTCTTTTTCCTACGAGCAGTACTTC.

This chain joins TRBV30 and TRBJ2-1; the match to TRBD1 covers 7 bases. The CDR3 has 14 amino acids. With V trimmed by 1 base and J by 8 bases, 8 bases remained unmatched. Germline-derived CDR1 and CDR2 are GTSNPN and SVGIG (reference sequence). CDR3 DNA: TGTGCCTGGAGTGCGGGCAGGGGGTGGGATGAGCAGTTCTTC. Protein: CAWSAGRGWDEQFF.

This clone was seen just once. This chain links TRBV5-1 with TRBJ2-7, with 14 bases aligning to TRBD2. The CDR3 is 15 residues long. Germline values: CDR1 SGHRS, CDR2 YFSETQ. With V trimmed by 3 bases and J by 4 bases, 3 bases remained unmatched. Here the CDR3 DNA reads TGCGCCAGCAGCTACGGGACTAGCGGGAGTTACGAGCAGTACTTC. Its protein product is CASSYGTSGSYEQYF.

The V call is TRBV6-4, the J call TRBJ2-2; tentatively, D is TRBD2 (6 bases). The V gene lost 5 bases and the J gene lost 4 bases, with 11 bases spanning the gap. The CDR3 loop spans 14 amino acids. CDR1 is MRHNA, CDR2 SNTAGT, per germline. The CDR3 reads CASSPGVGTGELFF. The CDR3 DNA reads TGTGCCAGCAGTCCGGGGGTCGGCACCGGGGAGCTGTTTTTT.

The chain employs TRBV11-3 and TRBJ2-2; D might be TRBD2 (5 bases). CDR3 length equals 13 residues. The V and J ends lost 3 bases and 6 bases respectively, with 8 bases between them. Germline CDR1 reads SGHNT; CDR2 reads YENEEA. CDR3 bases: TGTGCCAGCAGCTTCGACGGGGCCGGGGAGCTGTTTTTT. Translated: CASSFDGAGELFF.

The J gene is TRBJ1-1, the V gene TRBV15, with 7 bases matching TRBD1. Trimming at V came to 5 bases and at J to 4 bases, leaving 7 bases not matched to a gene. The CDR3 totals 14 residues. Germline CDR1 reads LNHNV; CDR2 reads YYDKDF (reference sequence). In DNA, the CDR3 is TGTGCCACCAGCGGAAAGGCAGGGGGCACTGAAGCTTTCTTT. Translated: CATSGKAGGTEAFF. Based on the CDR3 plus reference TRBV15 and TRBJ1-1, the full variable domain is DAMVIQNPRYQVTQFGKPVTLSCSQTLNHNVMYWYQQKSSQAPKLLFHYYDKDFNNEADTPDNFQSRRPNTSFCFLDIRSPGLGDTAMYLCATSGKAGGTEAFFGQGTRLTVV.

This chain links TRBV7-9 with TRBJ2-1; TRBD1 matches at 10 bases. V was clipped by 6 bases and J by 6 bases; unmatched bases: 11. Germline CDR1 SEHNR, CDR2 FQNEAQ (reference sequence). The CDR3 runs to 16 residues. Here the CDR3 reads CASRLQTGGAANEQFF. The CDR3 coding sequence is TGTGCCAGCAGACTCCAGACAGGGGGCGCGGCCAATGAGCAGTTCTTC.

The CDR3: CASSVEAGDTGELFF. CDR3 sequence (DNA): TGTGCCAGCAGCGTAGAAGCGGGGGACACCGGGGAGCTGTTTTTT. This chain connects TRBV9 to TRBJ2-2, with 8 bases aligning to TRBD2. The CDR3 consists of 15 residues. The ends lost 0 bases at V and 3 bases at J; junction bases unmatched: 1. Germline CDR1 SGDLS, CDR2 YYNGEE.

This chain joins TRBV5-1 and TRBJ2-2, with TRBD1 identical over 8 bases. This CDR3 has 15 amino acids. The V and J ends lost 4 bases and 7 bases, in that order; junction bases with no gene match: 9. The V gene's germline CDR1 is SGHRS and CDR2 YFSETQ. CDR3 bases: TGCGCCAGCAGCGGAACGGACAGGGTATACGGGGAGCTGTTTTTT. This sequence encodes CASSGTDRVYGELFF.

The chain is built from TRBV2 and TRBJ2-7, with 7 bases that match TRBD2. The length of the CDR3 is 14 residues. V lost 5 bases and J lost 4; bases outside the gene matches: 8. CDR1 and CDR2 from the germline V gene are SNHLY and FYNNEI. The CDR3 nucleotides read TGTGCCAGCAGTCCCACCGGGAGGAGGTACGAGCAGTACTTC. Its protein product is CASSPTGRRYEQYF.